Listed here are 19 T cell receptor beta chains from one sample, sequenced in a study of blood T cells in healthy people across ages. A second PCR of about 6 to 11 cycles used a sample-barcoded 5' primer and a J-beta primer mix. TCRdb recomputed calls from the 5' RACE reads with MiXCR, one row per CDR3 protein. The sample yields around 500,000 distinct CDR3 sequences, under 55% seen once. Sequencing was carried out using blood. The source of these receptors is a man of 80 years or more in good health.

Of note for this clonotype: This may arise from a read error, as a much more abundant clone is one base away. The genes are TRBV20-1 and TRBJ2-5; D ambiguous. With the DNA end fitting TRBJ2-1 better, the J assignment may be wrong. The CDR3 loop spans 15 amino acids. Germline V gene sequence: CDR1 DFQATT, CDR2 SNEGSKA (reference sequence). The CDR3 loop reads CSATGPRVSRETQFF. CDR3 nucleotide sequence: TGCAGTGCTACCGGGCCCCGAGTTTCCAGAGAGACCCAGTTCTTC.

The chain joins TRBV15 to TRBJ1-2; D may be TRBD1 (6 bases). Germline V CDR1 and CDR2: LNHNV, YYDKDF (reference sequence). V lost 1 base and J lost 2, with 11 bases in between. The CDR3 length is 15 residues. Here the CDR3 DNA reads TGTGCCACCAGCAGAGTTCAGGGGCGGAACTATGGCTACACCTTC. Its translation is CATSRVQGRNYGYTF.

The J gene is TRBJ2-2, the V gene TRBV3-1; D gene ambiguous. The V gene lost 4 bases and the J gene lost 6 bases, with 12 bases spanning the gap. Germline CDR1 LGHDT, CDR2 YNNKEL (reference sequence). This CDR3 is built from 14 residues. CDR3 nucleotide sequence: TGTGCCAGCAGCCCGGGCCAACCCGCCGGGGAGCTGTTTTTT. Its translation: CASSPGQPAGELFF.

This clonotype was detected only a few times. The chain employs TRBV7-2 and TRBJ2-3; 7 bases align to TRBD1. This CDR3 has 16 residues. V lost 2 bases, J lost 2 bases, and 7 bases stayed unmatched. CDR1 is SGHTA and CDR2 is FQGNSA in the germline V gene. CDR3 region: CASSLSGRGNTDTQYF. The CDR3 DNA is TGTGCCAGCAGCTTAAGCGGCAGGGGGAACACAGATACGCAGTATTTT.

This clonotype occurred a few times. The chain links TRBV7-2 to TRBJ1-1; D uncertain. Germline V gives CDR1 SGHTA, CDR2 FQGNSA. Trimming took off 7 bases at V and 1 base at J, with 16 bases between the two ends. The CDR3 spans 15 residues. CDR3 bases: TGTGCCAGCACCCCGAGTATCGCGGGGAACACTGAAGCTTTCTTT. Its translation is CASTPSIAGNTEAFF.

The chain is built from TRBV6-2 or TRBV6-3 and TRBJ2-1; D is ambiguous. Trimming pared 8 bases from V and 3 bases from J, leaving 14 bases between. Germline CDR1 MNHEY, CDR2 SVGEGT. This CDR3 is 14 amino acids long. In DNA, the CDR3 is TGTGCCAGCCGACGGGCTATAATCTACAATGAGCAGTTCTTC. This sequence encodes CASRRAIIYNEQFF.

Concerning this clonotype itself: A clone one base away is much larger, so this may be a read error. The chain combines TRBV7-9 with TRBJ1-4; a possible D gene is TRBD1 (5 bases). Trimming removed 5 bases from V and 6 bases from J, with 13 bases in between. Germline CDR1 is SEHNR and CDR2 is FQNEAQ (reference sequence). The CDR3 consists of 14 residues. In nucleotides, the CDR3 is TGTGCCAGCAGCGTGGGTAGGGGCGATGAAAAACTGTTTTTT. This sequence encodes CASSVGRGDEKLFF.

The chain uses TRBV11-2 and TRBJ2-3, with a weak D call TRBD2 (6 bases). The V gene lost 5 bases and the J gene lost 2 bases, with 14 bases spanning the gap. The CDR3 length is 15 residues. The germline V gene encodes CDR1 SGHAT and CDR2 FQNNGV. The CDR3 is CASSVTGGYTDTQYF. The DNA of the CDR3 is TGTGCCAGCAGCGTGACCGGGGGTTACACAGATACGCAGTATTTT. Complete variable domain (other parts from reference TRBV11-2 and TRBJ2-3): EAGVAQSPRYKIIEKRQSVAFWCNPISGHATLYWYQQILGQGPKLLIQFQNNGVVDDSQLPKDRFSAERLKGVDSTLKIQPAKLEDSAVYLCASSVTGGYTDTQYFGPGTRLTVL.

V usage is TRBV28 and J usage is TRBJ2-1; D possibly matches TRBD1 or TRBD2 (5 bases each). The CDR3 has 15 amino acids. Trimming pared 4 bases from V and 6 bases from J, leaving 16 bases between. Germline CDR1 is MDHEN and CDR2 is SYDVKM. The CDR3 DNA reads TGTGCCAGCAGTTCGAGGACGAGGGGAGTCAATGAGCAGTTCTTC. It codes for CASSSRTRGVNEQFF. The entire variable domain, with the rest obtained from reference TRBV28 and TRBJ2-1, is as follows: DVKVTQSSRYLVKRTGEKVFLECVQDMDHENMFWYRQDPGLGLRLIYFSYDVKMKEKGDIPEGYSVSREKKERFSLILESASTNQTSMYLCASSSRTRGVNEQFFGPGTRLTVL.

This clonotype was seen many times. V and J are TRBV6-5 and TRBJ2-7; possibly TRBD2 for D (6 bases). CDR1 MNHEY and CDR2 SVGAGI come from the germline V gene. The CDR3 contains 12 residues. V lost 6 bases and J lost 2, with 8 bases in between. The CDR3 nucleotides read TGTGCCAGCAGGGGGGGACCCTACGAGCAGTACTTC. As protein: CASRGGPYEQYF.

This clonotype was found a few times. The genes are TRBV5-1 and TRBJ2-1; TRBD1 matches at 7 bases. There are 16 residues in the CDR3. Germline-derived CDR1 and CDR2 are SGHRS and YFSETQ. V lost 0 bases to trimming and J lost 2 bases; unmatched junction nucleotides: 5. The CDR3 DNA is TGCGCCAGCAGCTTGGGGTTAGGGGGCACCTACAATGAGCAGTTCTTC. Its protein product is CASSLGLGGTYNEQFF.

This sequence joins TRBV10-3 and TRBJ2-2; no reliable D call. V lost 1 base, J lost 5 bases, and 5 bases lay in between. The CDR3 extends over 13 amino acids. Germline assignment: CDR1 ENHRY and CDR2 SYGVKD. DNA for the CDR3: TGTGCCATCAGTGAGTTAGGGACCGGGGAGCTGTTTTTT. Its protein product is CAISELGTGELFF.

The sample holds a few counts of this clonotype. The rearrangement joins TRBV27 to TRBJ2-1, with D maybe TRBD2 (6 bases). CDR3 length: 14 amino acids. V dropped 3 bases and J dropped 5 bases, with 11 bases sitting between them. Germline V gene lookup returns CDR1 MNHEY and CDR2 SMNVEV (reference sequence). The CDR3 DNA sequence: TGTGCCAGCAGTTTTGTGGGAGGCCACAATGAGCAGTTCTTC. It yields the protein CASSFVGGHNEQFF.

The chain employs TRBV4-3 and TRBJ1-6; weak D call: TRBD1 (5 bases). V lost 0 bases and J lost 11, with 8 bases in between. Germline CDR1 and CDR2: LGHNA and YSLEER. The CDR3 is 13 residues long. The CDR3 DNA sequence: TGCGCCAGCAGCCAAGATCGGGGCGCACCCCTCCACTTT. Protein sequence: CASSQDRGAPLHF.

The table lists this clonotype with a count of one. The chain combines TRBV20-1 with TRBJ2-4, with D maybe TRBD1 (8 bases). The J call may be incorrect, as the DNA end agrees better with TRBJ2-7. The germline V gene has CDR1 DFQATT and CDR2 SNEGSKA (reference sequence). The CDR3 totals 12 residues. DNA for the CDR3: TGCAGTGCCCACAGGGGGGGCTACGAGCAGTACTTC. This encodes CSAHRGGYEQYF.

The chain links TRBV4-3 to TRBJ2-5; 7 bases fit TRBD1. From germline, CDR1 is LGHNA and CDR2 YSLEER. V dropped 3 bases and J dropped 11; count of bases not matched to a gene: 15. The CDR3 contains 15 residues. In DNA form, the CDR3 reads TGCGCCAGCAGCCACCAGACAGGGAATGTCGATGAGCAGTACTTC. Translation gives CASSHQTGNVDEQYF.

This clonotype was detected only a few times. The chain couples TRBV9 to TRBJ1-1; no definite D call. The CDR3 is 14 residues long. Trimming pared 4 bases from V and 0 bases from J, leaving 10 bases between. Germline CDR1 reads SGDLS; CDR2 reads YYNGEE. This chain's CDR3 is CASSLTAMNTEAFF. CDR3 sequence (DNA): TGTGCCAGCAGCTTGACGGCAATGAACACTGAAGCTTTCTTT.

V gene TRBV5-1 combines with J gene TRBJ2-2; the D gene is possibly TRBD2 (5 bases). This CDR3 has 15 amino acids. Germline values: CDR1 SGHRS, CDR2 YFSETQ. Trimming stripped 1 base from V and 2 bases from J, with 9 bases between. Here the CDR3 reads CASSLSGINTGELFF. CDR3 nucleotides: TGCGCCAGCAGCTTGTCCGGGATCAACACCGGGGAGCTGTTTTTT.

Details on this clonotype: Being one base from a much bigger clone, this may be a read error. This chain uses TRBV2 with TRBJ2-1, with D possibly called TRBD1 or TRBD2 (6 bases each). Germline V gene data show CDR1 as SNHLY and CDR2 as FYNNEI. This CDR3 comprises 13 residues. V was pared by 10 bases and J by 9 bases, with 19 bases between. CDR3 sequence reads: CATRGPGSGEQFF. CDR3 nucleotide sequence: TGTGCCACTCGGGGGCCTGGTAGTGGTGAGCAGTTCTTC.